This T cell receptor beta chain stems from a study of T-cell reconstitution after alpha-beta-depleted transplantation in children. CDR1 LGHDT and CDR2 YNNKEL come from the germline V gene (reference sequence). V lost 4 bases, J lost 11 bases, and 3 bases stayed unmatched. The CDR3 is 11 residues long. TCRbeta library preparation incorporated unique molecular identifiers. Via MiXCR, TCRdb re-called the PCR reads, giving one row per CDR3 protein. The sample carries about a million distinct CDR3 sequences, 25% to 30% recorded once. This chain uses TRBV3-1 with TRBJ1-1, with TRBD1 identical over 8 bases. The specimen was PBMCs, mostly from graft donor cells, collected 360 days after TCRalphabeta/CD19-depleted stem cell transplant. This clonotype originated in a boy younger than two who had a stem cell transplant for SCID, so the T cells may come from the graft donor. CDR3 nucleotides: TGTGCCAGCAGCCGGGGACAGGAGGCTTTCTTT. Translated: CASSRGQEAFF.